Listed below are T cell receptor beta chains from one sample, sequenced in a study of blood T cell repertoires in COVID-19. Clones were sequenced by immunoSEQ multiplex PCR, and TCRdb holds only the in-frame ones, with some missing. The table has some 250,000 clones, over 80% seen once. Material: peripheral blood. The receptors derive from a middle-aged man with acute or convalescent COVID-19. Each CDR3 is given with its conserved first and last residue. Each record gives: J gene, clone size, D gene, V gene, CDR3 protein, CDR3 DNA. The D gene is left open where the match is weak. Only part of the rows carry a size: once, few, many, or a class if the clone is expanded.

TRBJ2-5	-	-	TRBV2	CASSRLGILQETQYF	TGTGCCAGCAGCCGACTAGGAATTTTACAAGAGACCCAGTACTTC
TRBJ1-1	few	-	TRBV5-4	CASRRDILVGGNTEAFF	TGTGCCAGCAGACGGGACATCCTCGTAGGGGGAAACACTGAAGCTTTCTTT
TRBJ1-4	-	TRBD1	TRBV4-2	CASSSSGTGNEKLFF	TGTGCCAGCAGCTCGAGTGGGACAGGGAATGAAAAACTGTTTTTT
TRBJ1-5	-	TRBD1	TRBV5-8	CASGQGVRGQPQHF	TGTGCCAGCGGACAGGGGGTGAGGGGTCAGCCCCAGCATTTT
TRBJ2-5	-	TRBD2	TRBV7-8	CASSPWEGLETQYF	TGTGCCAGCAGCCCGTGGGAGGGGCTGGAGACCCAGTACTTC
TRBJ2-2	once	-	TRBV6-6	CASRRENTGELFF	TGTGCCAGCAGACGGGAGAACACCGGGGAGCTGTTTTTT
TRBJ2-5	-	-	TRBV7-8	CASSPGSIRETQYF	TGTGCCAGCAGTCCAGGGTCTATTCGGGAGACCCAGTACTTC
TRBJ1-1	-	-	TRBV11-2	CASSSYLREGEAFF	TGTGCCAGCAGCTCATATCTCAGGGAGGGTGAAGCTTTCTTT
TRBJ2-3	-	TRBD1	TRBV7-9	CASSLAGTGPDTQYF	TGTGCCAGCAGCTTAGCCGGGACAGGTCCAGATACGCAGTATTTT
TRBJ2-1	-	TRBD2	TRBV19	CASSGRNHNEQFF	TGTGCCAGTAGCGGGAGGAATCACAATGAGCAGTTCTTC
TRBJ2-7	-	TRBD1	TRBV4-1	CASSRSWVSGGSYEQYF	TGCGCCAGCAGCCGGTCTTGGGTCTCAGGGGGCTCCTACGAGCAGTACTTC
TRBJ1-3	-	-	TRBV27	CASRISSSGNTIYF	TGTGCCAGCAGGATTAGTAGCTCTGGAAACACCATATATTTT
TRBJ1-1	-	-	TRBV9	CASSPRGTEAFF	TGTGCCAGCAGCCCCCGGGGCACTGAAGCTTTCTTT
TRBJ1-3	-	-	TRBV3-1/TRBV3-2	CASSQGGQWGNTIYF	TGTGCCAGCAGCCAAGGGGGGCAGTGGGGAAACACCATATATTTT
TRBJ1-3	-	-	TRBV3-1/TRBV3-2	CASSPSRGGNTIYF	TGTGCCAGCAGCCCTTCGCGGGGGGGAAACACCATATATTTT
TRBJ1-2	-	-	TRBV29-1	CSAQAQDYYGYTF	TGCAGCGCCCAAGCCCAGGACTACTATGGCTACACCTTC
TRBJ2-5	-	TRBD2	TRBV7-7	CASSPGLAGGSGAQYF	TGTGCCAGCAGCCCTGGACTAGCGGGAGGATCAGGGGCCCAGTACTTC
TRBJ2-5	-	TRBD1	TRBV18	CASSRQTGWQETQYF	TGTGCCAGCTCACGGCAGACAGGGTGGCAAGAGACCCAGTACTTC
TRBJ2-4	-	TRBD2	TRBV6-6	CASSYGTSGAKNIQYF	TGTGCCAGCAGTTATGGGACTAGCGGAGCCAAAAACATTCAGTACTTC
TRBJ2-7	once	TRBD2	TRBV27	CASKVASGSFYEQYF	TGTGCCAGCAAAGTCGCTAGCGGGAGTTTCTACGAGCAGTACTTC
TRBJ1-1	-	TRBD1	TRBV5-1	CASSTPRGSNTEAFF	TGCGCCAGCAGCACCCCCAGGGGGTCGAACACTGAAGCTTTCTTT